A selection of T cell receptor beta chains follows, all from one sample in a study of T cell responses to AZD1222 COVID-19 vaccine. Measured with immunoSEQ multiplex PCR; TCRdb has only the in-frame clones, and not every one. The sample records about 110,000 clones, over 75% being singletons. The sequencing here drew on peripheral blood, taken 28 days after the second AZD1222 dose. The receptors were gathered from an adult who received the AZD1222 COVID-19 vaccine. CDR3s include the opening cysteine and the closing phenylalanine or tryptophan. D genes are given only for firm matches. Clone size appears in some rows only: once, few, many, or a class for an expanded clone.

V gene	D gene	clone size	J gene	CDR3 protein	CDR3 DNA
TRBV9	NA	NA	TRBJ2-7	CASSVDPVYEQYF	TGTGCCAGCAGCGTAGACCCGGTCTACGAGCAGTACTTC
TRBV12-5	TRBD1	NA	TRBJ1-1	CASGPTGGRRTEAFF	TGTGCTAGTGGTCCCACAGGGGGCCGGAGGACTGAAGCTTTCTTT
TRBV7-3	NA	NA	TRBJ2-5	CASSLRGNGGKETQYF	TGTGCCAGCAGCTTAAGGGGTAACGGCGGAAAAGAGACCCAGTACTTC
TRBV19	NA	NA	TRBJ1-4	CASVTTGRTTNEKLFF	TGTGCCAGCGTTACTACAGGGAGGACAACTAATGAAAAACTGTTTTTT
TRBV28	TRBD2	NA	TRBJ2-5	CASSLWRPQGSGGRGETQYF	TGTGCCAGCAGTTTATGGCGGCCCCAGGGTAGCGGGGGCCGGGGGGAGACCCAGTACTTC
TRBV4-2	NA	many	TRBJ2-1	CASSQDPGGRPDEQFF	TGTGCCAGCAGCCAAGATCCCGGGGGCCGGCCGGATGAGCAGTTCTTC
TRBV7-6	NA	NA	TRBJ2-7	CASSLRQGFSDYFSYEQYF	TGTGCCAGCAGCTTACGACAGGGATTTTCGGACTACTTCTCCTACGAGCAGTACTTC
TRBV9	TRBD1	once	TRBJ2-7	CASSVAGTGSYEQYF	TGTGCCAGCAGCGTAGCCGGGACAGGATCCTACGAGCAGTACTTC
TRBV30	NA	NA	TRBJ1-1	CAWSVTYTEAFF	TGTGCCTGGAGTGTAACGTACACTGAAGCTTTCTTT
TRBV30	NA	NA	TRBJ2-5	CAWTPSGGTQYF	TGTGCCTGGACGCCTTCCGGGGGGACCCAGTACTTC
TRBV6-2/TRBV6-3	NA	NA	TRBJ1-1	CASSPGNTEAFF	TGTGCCAGCAGCCCCGGGAACACTGAAGCTTTCTTT
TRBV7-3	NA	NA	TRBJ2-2	CASSRDFNTGELFF	TGTGCCAGCAGCCGGGACTTTAACACCGGGGAGCTGTTTTTT
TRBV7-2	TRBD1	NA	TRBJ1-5	CASSLTGGGASNQPQHF	TGTGCCAGCAGCCTTACAGGGGGGGGAGCCAGCAATCAGCCCCAGCATTTT
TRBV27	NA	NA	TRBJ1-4	CASSLSVRGDEKLFF	TGTGCCAGCAGTTTATCAGTCAGGGGAGATGAAAAACTGTTTTTT
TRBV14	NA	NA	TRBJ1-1	CASSQVFRGNTEAFF	TGTGCCAGCAGCCAAGTCTTCAGGGGGAACACTGAAGCTTTCTTT
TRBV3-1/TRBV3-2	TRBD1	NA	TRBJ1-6	CASSREKWVCTGGRSSYNSPLHF	TGTGCCAGCAGCCGAGAAAAGTGGGTTTGTACAGGGGGGCGGAGCTCCTATAATTCACCCCTCCACTTT
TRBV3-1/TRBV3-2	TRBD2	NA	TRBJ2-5	CASSLPLAGGQETQYF	TGTGCCAGCAGCCTACCTCTAGCGGGGGGGCAAGAGACCCAGTACTTC
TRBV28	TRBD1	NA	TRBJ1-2	CASSLDRGIDYTF	TGTGCCAGCAGCCTGGACAGGGGAATTGACTACACCTTC
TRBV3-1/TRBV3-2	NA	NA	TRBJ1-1	CASSQGFGGTEAFF	TGTGCCAGCAGCCAAGGGTTTGGGGGGACTGAAGCTTTCTTT
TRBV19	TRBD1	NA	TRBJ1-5	CASIGGQGQHQPQHF	TGTGCCAGTATAGGGGGACAGGGGCAACATCAGCCCCAGCATTTT
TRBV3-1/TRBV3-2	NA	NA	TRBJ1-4	CASSRVRDEKLFF	TGTGCCAGCAGCCGGGTTCGGGATGAAAAACTGTTTTTT
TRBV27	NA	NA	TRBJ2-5	CASSLMNQETQYF	TGTGCCAGCAGTTTAATGAACCAAGAGACCCAGTACTTC
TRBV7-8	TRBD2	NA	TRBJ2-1	CASSLAGQRGYEQFF	TGTGCCAGCAGCTTAGCGGGCCAGCGGGGTTATGAGCAGTTCTTC
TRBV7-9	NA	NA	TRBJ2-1	CASSMQQGGIRNEQFF	TGTGCCAGCAGCATGCAACAGGGAGGTATTAGGAATGAGCAGTTCTTC
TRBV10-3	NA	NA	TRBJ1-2	CAISESTTLNYGYTF	TGTGCCATCAGTGAGTCTACCACTCTTAACTATGGCTACACCTTC
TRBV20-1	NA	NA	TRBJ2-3	CSASLDTQYF	TGCAGTGCTAGTTTAGATACGCAGTATTTT
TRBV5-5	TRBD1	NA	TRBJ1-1	CASSPGTGRWTEAFF	TGTGCCAGCAGCCCCGGGACAGGGAGATGGACTGAAGCTTTCTTT
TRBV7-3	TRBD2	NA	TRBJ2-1	CASSSRTSGRGGEQFF	TGTGCCAGCAGCTCCCGGACTAGCGGGAGGGGGGGTGAGCAGTTCTTC
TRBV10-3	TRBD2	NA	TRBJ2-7	CATHPRLAGSYEQYF	TGTGCCACCCACCCAAGACTAGCGGGGTCCTACGAGCAGTACTTC
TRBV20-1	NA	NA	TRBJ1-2	CSASKGSPNYGYTF	TGCAGTGCTAGTAAGGGGAGCCCTAACTATGGCTACACCTTC
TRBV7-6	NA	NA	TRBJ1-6	CASSLAWSSYNSPLHF	TGTGCCAGCAGCTTAGCTTGGAGCTCCTATAATTCACCCCTCCACTTT
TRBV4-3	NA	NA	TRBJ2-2	CASSPLALNTGELFF	TGCGCCAGCAGCCCTCTAGCGCTGAACACCGGGGAGCTGTTTTTT
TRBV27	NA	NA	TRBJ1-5	CASSLQIGQPQHF	TGTGCCAGCAGTTTACAGATCGGTCAGCCCCAGCATTTT
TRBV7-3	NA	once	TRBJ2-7	CASSLTPSHEQYF	TGTGCCAGCAGCTTAACCCCCAGTCACGAGCAGTACTTC
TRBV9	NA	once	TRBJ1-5	CASSRRLGLDQPQHF	TGTGCCAGCAGCAGACGACTGGGGTTGGATCAGCCCCAGCATTTT
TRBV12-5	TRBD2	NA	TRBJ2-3	CASGQGLARTDTQYF	TGTGCTAGTGGTCAAGGACTAGCCCGCACAGATACGCAGTATTTT
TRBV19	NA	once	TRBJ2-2	CASSIVGRTGELFF	TGTGCCAGTAGTATTGTGGGAAGAACCGGGGAGCTGTTTTTT
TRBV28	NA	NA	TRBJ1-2	CASSLQGIYGYTF	TGTGCCAGCAGTTTACAGGGGATCTATGGCTACACCTTC
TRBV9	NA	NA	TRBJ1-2	CASSSSFTTKNYGYTF	TGTGCCAGCAGCTCTAGTTTCACGACAAAAAACTATGGCTACACCTTC
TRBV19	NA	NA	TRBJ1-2	CASSISSGDYYGYTF	TGTGCCAGTAGTATATCATCAGGTGACTACTATGGCTACACCTTC
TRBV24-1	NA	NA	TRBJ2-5	CATRRNRQETQYF	TGTGCCACTCGCCGGAACAGGCAAGAGACCCAGTACTTC
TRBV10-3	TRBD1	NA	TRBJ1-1	CAISEPGQGPNTEAFF	TGTGCCATCAGTGAGCCAGGACAGGGGCCGAACACTGAAGCTTTCTTT
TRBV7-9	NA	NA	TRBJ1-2	CASSLYPGYTF	TGTGCCAGCAGCCTTTATCCCGGCTACACCTTC
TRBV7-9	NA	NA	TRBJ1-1	CASSLALGEGTEAFF	TGTGCCAGCAGCTTAGCGCTAGGGGAGGGCACTGAAGCTTTCTTT
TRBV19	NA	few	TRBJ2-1	CASSIEVAAYNEQFF	TGTGCCAGTAGTATAGAGGTAGCGGCCTACAATGAGCAGTTCTTC
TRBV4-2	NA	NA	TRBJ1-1	CASSQEHLVSNTEAFF	TGTGCCAGCAGCCAAGAACATTTAGTATCAAACACTGAAGCTTTCTTT
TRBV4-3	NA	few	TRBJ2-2	CASSQVGRGTGELFF	TGCGCCAGCAGCCAAGTGGGACGGGGTACCGGGGAGCTGTTTTTT
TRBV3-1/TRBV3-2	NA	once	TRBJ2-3	CASSQNPTPADTQYF	TGTGCCAGCAGCCAAAACCCTACTCCGGCGGATACGCAGTATTTT
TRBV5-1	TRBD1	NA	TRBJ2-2	CASSPRTGGTNTGELFF	TGCGCCAGCAGCCCAAGGACAGGGGGGACGAACACCGGGGAGCTGTTTTTT
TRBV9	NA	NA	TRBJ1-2	CASSVDADLSGYTF	TGTGCCAGCAGCGTAGACGCGGACCTATCTGGCTACACCTTC